This record looks at one T cell receptor beta chain sequence and its context. The data originate from a study of shared clonotypes between healthy human individuals. The table came from immunoSEQ multiplex PCR; TCRdb's copy has only in-frame clones and leaves some out. The sample gives hundreds of thousands of clones, about 85% of which show up once; around 14% is in the top ten. Germline V gene lookup returns CDR1 SQVTM and CDR2 ANQGSEA. Trimming removed 7 bases at V and 6 bases at J, with 13 bases between. The CDR3 is made up of 11 amino acids. The origin of this receptor is a woman in her thirties or forties in good health. Some clones in this sample may be carry-over from other donors' samples. Sequencing used PBMCs. The rearrangement joins TRBV29-1 to TRBJ2-7, with D perhaps TRBD2 (7 bases). Here the CDR3 reads CSALRGGEQYF. Written as DNA, the CDR3 is TGCAGCGCCCTAAGGGGGGGCGAGCAGTACTTC.